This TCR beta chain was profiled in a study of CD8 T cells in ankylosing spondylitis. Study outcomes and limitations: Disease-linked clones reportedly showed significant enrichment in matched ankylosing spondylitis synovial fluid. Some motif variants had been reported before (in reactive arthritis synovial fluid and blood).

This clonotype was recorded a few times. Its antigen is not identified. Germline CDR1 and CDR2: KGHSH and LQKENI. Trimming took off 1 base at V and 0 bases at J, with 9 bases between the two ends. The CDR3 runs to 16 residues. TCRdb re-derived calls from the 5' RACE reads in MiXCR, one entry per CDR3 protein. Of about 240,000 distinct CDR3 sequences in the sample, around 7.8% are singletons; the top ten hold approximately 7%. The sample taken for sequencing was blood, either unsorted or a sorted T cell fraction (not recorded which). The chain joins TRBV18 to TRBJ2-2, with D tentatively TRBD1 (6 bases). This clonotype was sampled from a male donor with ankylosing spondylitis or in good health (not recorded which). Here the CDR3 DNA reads TGTGCCAGCTCACCACGTGGGGGCGCGAACACCGGGGAGCTGTTTTTT. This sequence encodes CASSPRGGANTGELFF.